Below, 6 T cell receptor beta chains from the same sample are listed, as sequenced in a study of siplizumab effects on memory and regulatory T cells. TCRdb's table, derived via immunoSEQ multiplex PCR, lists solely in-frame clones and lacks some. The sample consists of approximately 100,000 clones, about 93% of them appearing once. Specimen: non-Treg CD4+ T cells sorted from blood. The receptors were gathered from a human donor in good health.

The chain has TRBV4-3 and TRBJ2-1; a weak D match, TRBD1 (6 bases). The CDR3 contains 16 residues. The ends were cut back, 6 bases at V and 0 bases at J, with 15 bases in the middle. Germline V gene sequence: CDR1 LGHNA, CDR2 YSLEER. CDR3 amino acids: CASSPSGASSYNEQFF. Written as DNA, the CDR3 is TGCGCCAGCAGTCCTTCAGGGGCCAGCTCCTACAATGAGCAGTTCTTC.

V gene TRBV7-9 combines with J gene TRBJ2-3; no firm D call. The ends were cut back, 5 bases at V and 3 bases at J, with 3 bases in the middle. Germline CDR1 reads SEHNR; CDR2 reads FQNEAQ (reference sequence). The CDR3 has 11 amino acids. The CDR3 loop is CASSITDTQYF. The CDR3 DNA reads TGTGCCAGCAGCATAACAGATACGCAGTATTTT.

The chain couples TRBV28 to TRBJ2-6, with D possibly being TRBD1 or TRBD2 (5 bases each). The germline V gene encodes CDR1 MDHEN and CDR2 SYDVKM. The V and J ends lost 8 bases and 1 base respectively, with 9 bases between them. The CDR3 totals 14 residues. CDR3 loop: CASGGFSGANVLTF. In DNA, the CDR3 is TGTGCCAGCGGGGGTTTTTCTGGGGCCAACGTCCTGACTTTC.

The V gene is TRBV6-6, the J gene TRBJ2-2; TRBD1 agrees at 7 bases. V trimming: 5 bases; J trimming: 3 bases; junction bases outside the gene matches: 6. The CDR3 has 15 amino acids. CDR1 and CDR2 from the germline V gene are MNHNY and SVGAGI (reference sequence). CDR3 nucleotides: TGTGCCAGCAGTACCCGGGACAGACACACCGGGGAGCTGTTTTTT. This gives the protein CASSTRDRHTGELFF.

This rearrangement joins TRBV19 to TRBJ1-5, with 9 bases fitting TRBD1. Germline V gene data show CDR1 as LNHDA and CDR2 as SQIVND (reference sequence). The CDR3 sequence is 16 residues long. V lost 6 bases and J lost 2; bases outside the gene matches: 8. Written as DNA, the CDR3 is TGTGCCAGTAGCTCGAGACAGGGGGTACGCAATCAGCCCCAGCATTTT. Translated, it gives CASSSRQGVRNQPQHF. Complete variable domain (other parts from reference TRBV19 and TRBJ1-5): DGGITQSPKYLFRKEGQNVTLSCEQNLNHDAMYWYRQDPGQGLRLIYYSQIVNDFQKGDIAEGYSVSREKKESFPLTVTSAQKNPTAFYLCASSSRQGVRNQPQHFGDGTRLSIL.

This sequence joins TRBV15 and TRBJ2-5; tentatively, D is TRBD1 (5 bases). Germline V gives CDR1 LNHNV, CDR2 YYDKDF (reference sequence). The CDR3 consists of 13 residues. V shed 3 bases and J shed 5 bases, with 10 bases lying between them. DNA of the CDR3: TGTGCCACCAGCAGCGACAGAACGGAGACCCAGTACTTC. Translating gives CATSSDRTETQYF. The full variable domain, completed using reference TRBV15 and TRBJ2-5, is DAMVIQNPRYQVTQFGKPVTLSCSQTLNHNVMYWYQQKSSQAPKLLFHYYDKDFNNEADTPDNFQSRRPNTSFCFLDIRSPGLGDTAMYLCATSSDRTETQYFGPGTRLLVL.